This passage covers 27 T cell receptor beta chains from one sample sequenced in a study of cytomegalovirus exposure and HLA in healthy donors. Primers: 60 Vbeta forward and 13 Jbeta reverse. Data came from immunoSEQ multiplex PCR; TCRdb stores just in-frame clones and leaves some out. Of 120,000 or so clones listed, approximately 78% are singletons. Sample: PBMCs. These receptors were taken from a woman in her twenties or thirties in good health and CMV-seronegative.

V gene TRBV5-1 combines with J gene TRBJ2-6; unclear D gene. V was pared by 0 bases and J by 0 bases, with 13 bases between. Germline V gene lookup returns CDR1 SGHRS and CDR2 YFSETQ. The CDR3 totals 18 residues. CDR3: CASSLDWQTFSGANVLTF. As DNA, the CDR3 is TGCGCCAGCAGCTTGGATTGGCAGACATTCTCTGGGGCCAACGTCCTGACTTTC.

This clone was found once. V is TRBV9 and J is TRBJ2-7; possibly TRBD2 for D (6 bases). The CDR3 spans 14 residues. Trimming shortened V by 0 bases and J by 0 bases, and 7 bases separated the two germline ends. Per the germline V gene, CDR1 is SGDLS and CDR2 is YYNGEE. CDR3: CASSVDGSSYEQYF. CDR3 DNA: TGTGCCAGCAGCGTAGACGGGAGCTCCTACGAGCAGTACTTC.

CDR3 in amino acids: CAGGRGGNTEAFF. For the CDR3, the DNA is TGTGCCGGAGGGAGAGGGGGCAACACTGAAGCTTTCTTT. The chain has TRBV30 and TRBJ1-1; TRBD1 agrees at 7 bases. Germline trimming cut 8 bases from V and 2 bases from J; bases unmatched to any gene: 8. Germline V CDR1 and CDR2: GTSNPN, SVGIG (reference sequence). The CDR3 consists of 13 residues.

The chain recombines TRBV5-1 with TRBJ2-1, with 8 bases fitting TRBD2. V was pared by 2 bases and J by 6 bases, with 10 bases of the junction left unmatched. The CDR3 loop spans 16 amino acids. Germline V lookup: CDR1 SGHRS, CDR2 YFSETQ. The CDR3 bases are TGCGCCAGCAGCTTCTCCGCGGGGGGCGTGGGCAATGAGCAGTTCTTC. Its protein is CASSFSAGGVGNEQFF.

The chain is built from TRBV2 and TRBJ1-3, with unresolved D. Germline V CDR1 and CDR2: SNHLY, FYNNEI. CDR3 length equals 14 residues. Trimming shortened V by 7 bases and J by 0 bases, and 10 bases separated the two germline ends. DNA of the CDR3: TGTGCCAGCACACAACAGATCTCTGGAAACACCATATATTTT. Translation gives CASTQQISGNTIYF. Full variable domain (outside the CDR3, taken from reference TRBV2 and TRBJ1-3): EPEVTQTPSHQVTQMGQEVILRCVPISNHLYFYWYRQILGQKVEFLVSFYNNEISEKSEIFDDQFSVERPDGSNFTLKIRSTKLEDSAMYFCASTQQISGNTIYFGEGSWLTVV.

By sample fraction, this clone is medium-sized. The CDR3 reads CASSWTGGDTQYF. The CDR3 DNA sequence: TGTGCCAGCAGTTGGACAGGGGGCGATACGCAGTATTTT. The chain links TRBV7-6 to TRBJ2-3, with TRBD1 matching over 11 bases. J gave up 6 bases and V 6 bases, and 2 bases lay outside the gene matches. This CDR3 contains 13 residues. Looked up from germline, CDR1 is SGHVS and CDR2 is FNYEAQ.

The rearrangement uses TRBV4-3 and TRBJ1-5; 7 bases are shared with TRBD1. CDR1 is LGHNA, CDR2 YSLEER, per germline. This CDR3 is 17 amino acids long. Trimming took 0 bases from V and 1 from J; bases not matched to a gene: 6. The CDR3 sequence: CASSQDQRQGSNQPQHF. DNA of the CDR3: TGCGCCAGCAGCCAAGATCAGAGACAGGGAAGCAATCAGCCCCAGCATTTT.

This clone was found a few times. The chain is built from TRBV7-8 and TRBJ2-5; D is perhaps TRBD2 (6 bases). CDR3 length: 14 residues. Germline assignment: CDR1 SGHVS and CDR2 FQNEAQ. The ends were cut back, 1 base at V and 3 bases at J, with 9 bases in the middle. CDR3 nucleotide sequence: TGTGCCAGCAGCTTAGGTGGGGGGAAAGAGACCCAGTACTTC. It specifies CASSLGGGKETQYF.

The CDR3 here is CASSQGGRGGTDTQYF. DNA of the CDR3: TGTGCCAGCAGCCAAGGCGGGCGGGGGGGAACAGATACGCAGTATTTT. The chain couples TRBV4-2 to TRBJ2-3, with TRBD2 identical over 9 bases. V shed 1 base, J shed 3 bases, and the junction held 5 bases outside the gene matches. The CDR3 has 16 residues. CDR1 is LGHNA, CDR2 YNFKEQ, per germline.

The chain recombines TRBV27 with TRBJ2-1; tentative D call: TRBD2 (5 bases). Germline V gene data show CDR1 as MNHEY and CDR2 as SMNVEV (reference sequence). The CDR3 totals 12 residues. V shed 3 bases and J shed 8 bases, with 8 bases lying between them. The CDR3 sequence is CASSFSGYEQFF. As DNA, the CDR3 is TGTGCCAGCAGTTTCAGCGGCTATGAGCAGTTCTTC.

This chain connects TRBV15 to TRBJ1-3; no reliable D call. CDR1 and CDR2 from the germline V gene are LNHNV and YYDKDF (reference sequence). The CDR3 spans 15 residues. V lost 0 bases and J 0 bases, leaving 6 bases between the germline ends. Here the CDR3 DNA reads TGTGCCACCAGCAGAGATAGAAGCTCTGGAAACACCATATATTTT. Translated: CATSRDRSSGNTIYF.

CDR3 region: CASTLGTPITEAFF. CDR3 nucleotides: TGTGCCAGCACACTCGGGACACCCATCACTGAAGCTTTCTTT. The rearrangement links TRBV5-8 to TRBJ1-1; possibly TRBD1 for D (6 bases). Between the trimmed V and J ends, which lost 6 bases and 4 bases, there was a span of 16 bases. CDR1 is SGHTS, CDR2 YDEGEE, per germline. This CDR3 contains 14 residues.

This clone was observed a few times. The gene calls are TRBV7-9 and TRBJ1-2, with 11 positions matching TRBD1. This CDR3 region has 16 residues. The germline gives CDR1 SEHNR, CDR2 FQNEAQ (reference sequence). With 5 bases clipped from V and 8 bases from J, the junction kept 13 bases outside the gene matches. The CDR3 coding sequence is TGTGCCAGCAGCACTAAATCCGGGACAGGGGGGGAAGGCTACACCTTC. Protein sequence: CASSTKSGTGGEGYTF.

The chain is built from TRBV11-1 and TRBJ2-7; TRBD2 might be the D (6 bases). This CDR3 contains 13 residues. Germline CDR1 and CDR2: SGHAT and FQDESV (reference sequence). Trimming pared 5 bases from V and 6 bases from J, leaving 14 bases between. The CDR3 nucleotides are TGTGCCAGCAGCGTACACCTAGCGACCGAGCAGTACTTC. Amino acids: CASSVHLATEQYF.

The chain has TRBV28 and TRBJ2-7; 8 bases are a match to TRBD2. The CDR3 extends over 14 amino acids. V trimming: 4 bases; J trimming: 4 bases; junction bases outside the gene matches: 6. Germline V gene lookup returns CDR1 MDHEN and CDR2 SYDVKM. CDR3 nucleotide sequence: TGTGCCAGCAGTTCCGGGACTAGTCTTTACGAGCAGTACTTC. It yields the protein CASSSGTSLYEQYF.

This chain joins TRBV7-2 and TRBJ2-2; TRBD2 matches at 13 bases. This CDR3 region has 18 residues. In germline, CDR1 is SGHTA, CDR2 FQGNSA. Germline trimming cut 5 bases from V and 8 bases from J; bases unmatched to any gene: 14. CDR3 coding DNA: TGTGCCAGCAGCCATAGCGTAACTAGCGGGGGGGCCACTGGGGAGCTGTTTTTT. It yields the protein CASSHSVTSGGATGELFF.

The V gene is TRBV6-1, the J gene TRBJ1-2; D might be TRBD1 (5 bases). The V end lost 2 bases, the J end lost 2 bases, and 15 bases lay between the germline ends. The germline gives CDR1 MNHNS, CDR2 SASEGT. The CDR3 consists of 16 residues. The CDR3 spells CASSESRGSLNYGYTF. Here the CDR3 DNA reads TGTGCCAGCAGTGAATCGCGGGGCAGCCTCAACTATGGCTACACCTTC.

The chain carries TRBV11-2 and TRBJ1-1; no reliable D call. V was trimmed by 0 bases and J by 3 bases, leaving 11 bases between them. The CDR3 runs 15 residues. Germline CDR1 reads SGHAT; CDR2 reads FQNNGV. Here the CDR3 reads CASSLDHSRYTEAFF. The CDR3 bases are TGTGCCAGCAGCTTAGATCACAGTCGGTACACTGAAGCTTTCTTT.

This chain joins TRBV7-2 and TRBJ2-3; 7 nucleotides line up with TRBD1. The junction had 7 bases not matched to a gene; V was cut back by 5 bases and J by 5 bases. This CDR3 region has 14 residues. CDR1 is SGHTA, CDR2 FQGNSA, per germline. As DNA, the CDR3 is TGTGCCAGCAGCGCGACAGGGCGGAGAGATACGCAGTATTTT. Amino acids: CASSATGRRDTQYF.

This clone was counted between two and nine times. V is TRBV6-6 and J is TRBJ2-7; maybe TRBD2 (6 bases). V lost 0 bases to trimming and J lost 2 bases, with 11 bases between them. Germline V CDR1 and CDR2: MNHNY, SVGAGI (reference sequence). This CDR3 is 15 amino acids long. This CDR3 reads CASSYSGLATYEQYF. Written as DNA, the CDR3 is TGTGCCAGCAGTTACTCTGGTCTAGCGACCTACGAGCAGTACTTC.

DNA for the CDR3: TGCGCCAGCAGCACGAGGGATCTGAACACTGAAGCTTTCTTT. Translated: CASSTRDLNTEAFF. The rearrangement joins TRBV5-1 to TRBJ1-1, with D hard to call. Germline V lookup: CDR1 SGHRS, CDR2 YFSETQ. Trimming left V 4 bases short and J 0 bases short, with 10 bases between. CDR3 size: 14 residues.

This sequence joins TRBV4-3 and TRBJ2-7; no definite D call. This CDR3 comprises 14 residues. Trimming cost V 5 bases and J 6 bases, with 17 bases left between them. Germline V gene data show CDR1 as LGHNA and CDR2 as YSLEER. Written as DNA, the CDR3 is TGCGCCAGCAGCTCCACACCTCTAGATGGCGAGCAGTACTTC. Translating gives CASSSTPLDGEQYF.

The chain links TRBV9 to TRBJ1-3; D uncertain. The CDR3 spans 16 residues. Trimming took 3 bases from V and 0 from J, leaving 13 bases between them. The germline V gene encodes CDR1 SGDLS and CDR2 YYNGEE. Here the CDR3 DNA reads TGTGCCAGCAGCGCCCTTGTGGGGAGCTCTGGAAACACCATATATTTT. It codes for CASSALVGSSGNTIYF.

The chain uses TRBV5-1 and TRBJ1-1; 7 bases match TRBD1. There are 13 residues in the CDR3. V lost 3 bases to trimming and J lost 10 bases; unmatched junction nucleotides: 9. The germline gives CDR1 SGHRS, CDR2 YFSETQ. The CDR3: CASSSRQGLAAFF. CDR3 nucleotide sequence: TGCGCCAGCAGCTCCCGACAGGGTTTGGCAGCTTTCTTT.

The rearrangement joins TRBV28 to TRBJ2-1; TRBD1 matches at 7 bases. This CDR3 contains 13 residues. With 7 bases clipped from V and 4 bases from J, the junction kept 4 bases outside the gene matches. Per the germline V gene, CDR1 is MDHEN and CDR2 is SYDVKM. The CDR3 nucleotides are TGTGCCAGCACCGCGACAGGGTACAATGAGCAGTTCTTC. This encodes CASTATGYNEQFF.

The chain recombines TRBV6-5 with TRBJ2-3, with 8 bases lining up with TRBD2. With V trimmed by 0 bases and J by 5 bases, 4 bases remained unmatched. CDR1 and CDR2 (germline): MNHEY, SVGAGI. The CDR3 covers 15 residues. CDR3 coding DNA: TGTGCCAGCAGTTACTCGTCTCTAGCGGGAGATACGCAGTATTTT. It encodes CASSYSSLAGDTQYF.

The chain employs TRBV11-2 and TRBJ2-2; D is undetermined. Germline CDR1 and CDR2: SGHAT and FQNNGV. The CDR3 consists of 14 residues. V was cut by 1 base and J by 5 bases, with 8 bases left in between. CDR3 in DNA: TGTGCCAGCAGCTTAGGTACGGAGACCGGGGAGCTGTTTTTT. It is translated as CASSLGTETGELFF.